Each of the 9 T cell receptor beta chains below was sequenced from the same sample in a study of T cells in localized non-small cell lung cancer. Profiling relied on immunoSEQ multiplex PCR, and the TCRdb table lists in-frame clones only, not all of them. The sample contains approximately 41,000 clones, roughly 90% of which appear only once. The specimen was PBMCs, collected before any cancer treatment. These receptors originate from a woman aged 35-75 years with stage II lung adenocarcinoma.

J is TRBJ2-7 and V is TRBV11-2; 9 bases agree with TRBD2. This CDR3 is 15 amino acids long. Germline V CDR1 and CDR2: SGHAT, FQNNGV. The V segment lost 2 bases and the J segment 5 bases; nucleotides outside the gene matches: 7. This CDR3 is CASSLLRLAGNEQYF. DNA of the CDR3: TGTGCCAGCAGCTTATTGCGGCTAGCGGGGAACGAGCAGTACTTC.

V is TRBV28 and J is TRBJ2-2; tentative D call: TRBD1 (6 bases). The length of the CDR3 is 13 residues. The germline CDR1 and CDR2 sequences are MDHEN and SYDVKM. V lost 6 bases and J 1 base, leaving 6 bases between the germline ends. CDR3 nucleotide sequence: TGTGCCAGCAGGACAGGGAACACCGGGGAGCTGTTTTTT. This sequence encodes CASRTGNTGELFF. The complete variable domain, with remaining parts taken from reference TRBV28 and TRBJ2-2, reads DVKVTQSSRYLVKRTGEKVFLECVQDMDHENMFWYRQDPGLGLRLIYFSYDVKMKEKGDIPEGYSVSREKKERFSLILESASTNQTSMYLCASRTGNTGELFFGEGSRLTVL.

This clone was seen just once. The rearrangement joins TRBV10-3 to TRBJ2-1, with 10 bases fitting TRBD2. The germline gives CDR1 ENHRY, CDR2 SYGVKD. The CDR3 is 13 amino acids. The J segment lost 7 bases and the V segment lost 11 bases, leaving 8 bases of the junction unmatched. The CDR3 nucleotides read TGTGCCTCCCTAGCGGGGGTTGGTAATGAGCAGTTCTTC. Encoded protein: CASLAGVGNEQFF.

The chain is built from TRBV5-1 and TRBJ2-7; 9 nucleotides align to TRBD1. The germline V gene encodes CDR1 SGHRS and CDR2 YFSETQ. CDR3 size: 15 residues. J lost 1 base, V lost 3 bases, and 5 bases had no gene match. The CDR3 DNA reads TGCGCCAGCAGCTCGACGGGACAGGGTTCCTACGAGCAGTACTTC. Its translation: CASSSTGQGSYEQYF. The whole variable domain, remainder taken from reference TRBV5-1 and TRBJ2-7, is KAGVTQTPRYLIKTRGQQVTLSCSPISGHRSVSWYQQTPGQGLQFLFEYFSETQRNKGNFPGRFSGRQFSNSRSEMNVSTLELGDSALYLCASSSTGQGSYEQYFGPGTRLTVT.

In DNA form, the CDR3 reads TGTGCCAGCAGCTTAGGGACTACAGGGGGTACCGGGGAGCTGTTTTTT. Its translation is CASSLGTTGGTGELFF. The chain is built from TRBV7-8 and TRBJ2-2; TRBD1 matches at 8 bases. The germline gives CDR1 SGHVS, CDR2 FQNEAQ. The CDR3 is made up of 16 amino acids. J lost 5 bases, V lost 1 base, and 6 bases had no gene match.

The genes are TRBV7-6 and TRBJ2-2; 15 bases line up with TRBD2. The CDR3 spans 17 residues. CDR1 is SGHVS, CDR2 FNYEAQ, per germline. After removal of 5 bases from V and 6 bases from J, the junction contained 7 bases not matched to a gene. CDR3 loop: CASSVGLAGGPAGELFF. DNA for the CDR3: TGTGCCAGCAGCGTAGGACTAGCGGGAGGGCCGGCCGGGGAGCTGTTTTTT.

This chain connects TRBV11-2 to TRBJ2-5, with TRBD2 matching 8 bases. There are 16 residues in the CDR3. Trimming at V came to 1 base and at J to 1 base, leaving 5 bases not matched to a gene. Germline values: CDR1 SGHAT, CDR2 FQNNGV. DNA for the CDR3: TGTGCCAGCAGCTTAGCCTCAACTAGCGGCCAAGAGACCCAGTACTTC. It specifies CASSLASTSGQETQYF. Looking up the rest from reference TRBV11-2 and TRBJ2-5 gives the full variable domain: EAGVAQSPRYKIIEKRQSVAFWCNPISGHATLYWYQQILGQGPKLLIQFQNNGVVDDSQLPKDRFSAERLKGVDSTLKIQPAKLEDSAVYLCASSLASTSGQETQYFGPGTRLLVL.

CDR3 DNA sequence: TGTGCCAGCAGCTTAGGCAGGGTGGAGACCCAGTACTTC. Its protein product is CASSLGRVETQYF. V usage is TRBV11-2 and J usage is TRBJ2-5; a weak D match, TRBD1 (5 bases). V lost 1 base and J lost 5, with 8 bases in between. The V gene's germline CDR1 is SGHAT and CDR2 FQNNGV. This CDR3 spans 13 amino acids.

This chain joins TRBV19 and TRBJ1-4; possibly TRBD1 for D (6 bases). Germline V gene sequence: CDR1 LNHDA, CDR2 SQIVND (reference sequence). V lost 7 bases and J lost 7, with 19 bases in between. The CDR3 has 15 amino acids. The CDR3 protein is CASIDTVGAGEKLFF. CDR3 bases: TGTGCCAGTATCGATACAGTGGGGGCGGGTGAAAAACTGTTTTTT.